The text below deals with one TCR beta chain. Its specificity is not known. This record comes from a study of shared clonotypes between healthy human individuals. Study-level results: Limitation of the genetic and exposure-history diversity represented came from the few donors. The sampled material consisted only of blood, and tissue repertoires are likely to differ.

Method: immunoSEQ multiplex PCR; TCRdb's copy keeps in-frame clones and lacks some. Altogether about 470,000 clones are present, roughly 83% being singletons, with the ten largest covering 13%. V was pared by 0 bases and J by 5 bases, with 1 base of the junction left unmatched. Germline values: CDR1 SGHRS, CDR2 YFSETQ. The CDR3 covers 14 residues. This clonotype originated in a woman aged 35 to 49 in good health. Some clones in this sample may be carry-over from other donors' samples. Sample: PBMCs. The chain links TRBV5-1 to TRBJ2-1; 8 bases are shared with TRBD1. Here the CDR3 reads CASSLGTGNNEQFF. In DNA form, the CDR3 reads TGCGCCAGCAGCTTGGGGACAGGGAACAATGAGCAGTTCTTC.